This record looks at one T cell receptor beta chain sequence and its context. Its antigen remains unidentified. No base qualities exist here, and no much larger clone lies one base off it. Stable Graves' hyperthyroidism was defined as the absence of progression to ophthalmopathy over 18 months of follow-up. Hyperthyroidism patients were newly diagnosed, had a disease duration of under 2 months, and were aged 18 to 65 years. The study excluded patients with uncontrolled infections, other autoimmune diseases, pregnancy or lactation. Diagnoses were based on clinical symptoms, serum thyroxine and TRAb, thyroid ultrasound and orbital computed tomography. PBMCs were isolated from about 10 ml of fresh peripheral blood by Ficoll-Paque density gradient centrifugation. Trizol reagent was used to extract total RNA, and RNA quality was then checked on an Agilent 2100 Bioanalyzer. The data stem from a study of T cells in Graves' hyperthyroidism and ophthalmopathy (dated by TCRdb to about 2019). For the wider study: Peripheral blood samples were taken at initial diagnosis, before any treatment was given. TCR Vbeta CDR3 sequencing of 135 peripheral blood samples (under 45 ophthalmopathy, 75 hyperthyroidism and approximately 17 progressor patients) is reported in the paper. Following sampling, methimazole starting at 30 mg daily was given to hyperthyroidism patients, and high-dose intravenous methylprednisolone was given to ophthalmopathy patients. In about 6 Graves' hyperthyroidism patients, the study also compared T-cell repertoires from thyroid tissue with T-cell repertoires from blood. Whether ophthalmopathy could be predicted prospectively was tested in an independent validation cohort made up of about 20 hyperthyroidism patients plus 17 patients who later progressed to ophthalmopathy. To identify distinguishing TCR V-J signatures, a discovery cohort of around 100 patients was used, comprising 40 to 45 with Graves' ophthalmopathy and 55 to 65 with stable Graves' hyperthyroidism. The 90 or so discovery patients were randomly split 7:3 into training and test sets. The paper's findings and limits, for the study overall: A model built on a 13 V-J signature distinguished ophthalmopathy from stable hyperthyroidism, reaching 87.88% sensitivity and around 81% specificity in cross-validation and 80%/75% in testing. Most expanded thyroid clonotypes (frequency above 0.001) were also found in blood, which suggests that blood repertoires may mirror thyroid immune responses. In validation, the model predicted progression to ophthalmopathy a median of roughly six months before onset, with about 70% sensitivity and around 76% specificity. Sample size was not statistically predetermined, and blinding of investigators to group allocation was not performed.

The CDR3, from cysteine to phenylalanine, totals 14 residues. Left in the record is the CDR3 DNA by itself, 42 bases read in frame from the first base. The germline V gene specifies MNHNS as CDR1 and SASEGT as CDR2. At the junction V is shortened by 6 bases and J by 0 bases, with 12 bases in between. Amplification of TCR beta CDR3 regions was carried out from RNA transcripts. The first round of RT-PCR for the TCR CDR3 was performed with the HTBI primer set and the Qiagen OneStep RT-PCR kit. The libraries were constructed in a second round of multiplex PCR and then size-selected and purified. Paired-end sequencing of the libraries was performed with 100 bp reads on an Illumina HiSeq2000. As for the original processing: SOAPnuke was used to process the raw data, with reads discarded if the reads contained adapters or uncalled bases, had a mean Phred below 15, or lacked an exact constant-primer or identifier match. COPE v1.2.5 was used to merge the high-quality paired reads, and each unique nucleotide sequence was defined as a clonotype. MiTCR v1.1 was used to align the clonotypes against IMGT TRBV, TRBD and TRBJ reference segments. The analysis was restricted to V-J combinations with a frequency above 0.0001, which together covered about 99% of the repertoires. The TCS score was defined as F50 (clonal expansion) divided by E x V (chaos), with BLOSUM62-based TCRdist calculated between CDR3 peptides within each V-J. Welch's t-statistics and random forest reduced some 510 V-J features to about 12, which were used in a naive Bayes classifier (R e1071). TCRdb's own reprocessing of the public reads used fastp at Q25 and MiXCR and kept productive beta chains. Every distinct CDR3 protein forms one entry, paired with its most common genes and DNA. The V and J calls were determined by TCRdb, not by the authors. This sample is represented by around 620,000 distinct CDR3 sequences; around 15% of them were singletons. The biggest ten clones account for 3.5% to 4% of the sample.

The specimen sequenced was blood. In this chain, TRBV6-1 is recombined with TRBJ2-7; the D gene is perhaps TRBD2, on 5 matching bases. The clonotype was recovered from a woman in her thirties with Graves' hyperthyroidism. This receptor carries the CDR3 CASRARGPSYEQYF. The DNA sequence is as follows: TGTGCCAGCAGGGCCCGGGGTCCCTCCTACGAGCAGTACTTC.